This T cell receptor (beta chain) was sequenced for a study of blood T cell repertoires in COVID-19. Study-wide background: From the United States, Italy and Spain came samples of acute and convalescent COVID-19. Nucleic acid was either cDNA or gDNA, and it came from T cells, B-cell-depleted T cells, or PBMCs.

Method: immunoSEQ multiplex PCR; TCRdb's copy keeps in-frame clones and lacks some. The table shows roughly 150,000 clones, with around four fifths occurring only once. The sequenced sample was peripheral blood. This sequence originates from a woman aged 70-85 years who had recovered from COVID-19.

This chain's CDR3 is CAISDPTGPGANVLTF. The DNA of the CDR3 is TGTGCCATCAGTGACCCGACAGGGCCTGGGGCCAACGTCCTGACTTTC. The V call is TRBV10-3, the J call TRBJ2-6; the match to TRBD1 covers 7 bases. V shed 3 bases, J shed 2 bases, and the junction held 4 bases outside the gene matches. Germline CDR1 ENHRY, CDR2 SYGVKD. The CDR3 consists of 16 residues.